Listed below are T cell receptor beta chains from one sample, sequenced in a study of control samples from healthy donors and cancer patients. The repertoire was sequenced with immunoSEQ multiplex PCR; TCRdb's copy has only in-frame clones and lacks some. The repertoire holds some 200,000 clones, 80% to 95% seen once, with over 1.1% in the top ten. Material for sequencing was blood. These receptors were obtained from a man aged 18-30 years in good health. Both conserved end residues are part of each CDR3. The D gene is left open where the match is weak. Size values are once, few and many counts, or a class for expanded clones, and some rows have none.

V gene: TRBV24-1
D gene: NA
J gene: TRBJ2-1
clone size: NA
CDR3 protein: CATSDYNEQFF
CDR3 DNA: TGTGCCACCAGTGATTACAATGAGCAGTTCTTC

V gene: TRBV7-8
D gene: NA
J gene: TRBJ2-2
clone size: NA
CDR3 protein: CASSLRQANTGELFF
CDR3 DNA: TGTGCCAGCAGCTTGAGACAAGCGAACACCGGGGAGCTGTTTTTT

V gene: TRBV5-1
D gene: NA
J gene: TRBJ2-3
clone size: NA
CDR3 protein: CASSSGAATGDTQYF
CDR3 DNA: TGCGCCAGCAGCTCGGGGGCGGCAACGGGTGATACGCAGTATTTT

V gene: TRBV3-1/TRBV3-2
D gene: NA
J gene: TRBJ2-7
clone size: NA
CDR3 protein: CASSHSDYEQYF
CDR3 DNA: TGTGCCAGCAGCCACAGCGACTACGAGCAGTACTTC

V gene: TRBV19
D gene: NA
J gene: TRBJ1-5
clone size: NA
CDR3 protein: CASSIPGVGVNQPQHF
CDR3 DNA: TGTGCCAGTAGTATCCCCGGGGTAGGTGTCAATCAGCCCCAGCATTTT

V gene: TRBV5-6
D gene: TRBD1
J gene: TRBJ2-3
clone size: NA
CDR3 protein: CASSWTQGAVGDTQYF
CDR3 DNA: TGTGCCAGCAGCTGGACACAGGGGGCTGTGGGAGATACGCAGTATTTT

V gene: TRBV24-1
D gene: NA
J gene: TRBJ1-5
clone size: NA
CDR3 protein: CATSGGYSNQPQHF
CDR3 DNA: TGTGCCACCAGTGGGGGATATAGCAATCAGCCCCAGCATTTT

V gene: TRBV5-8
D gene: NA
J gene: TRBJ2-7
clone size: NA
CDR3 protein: CASSLLAQTYEQYF
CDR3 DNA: TGTGCCAGCAGCTTGTTGGCTCAAACCTACGAGCAGTACTTC

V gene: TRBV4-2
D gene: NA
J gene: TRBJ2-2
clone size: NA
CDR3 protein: CASSQDKENTGELFF
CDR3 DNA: TGTGCCAGCAGCCAAGATAAAGAGAACACCGGGGAGCTGTTTTTT

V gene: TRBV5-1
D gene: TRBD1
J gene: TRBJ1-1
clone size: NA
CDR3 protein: CASSFTGGSGTEAFF
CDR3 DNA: TGCGCCAGCAGCTTTACAGGGGGCTCTGGCACTGAAGCTTTCTTT

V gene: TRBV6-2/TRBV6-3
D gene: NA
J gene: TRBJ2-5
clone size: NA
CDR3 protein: CASSYGRAGRETQYF
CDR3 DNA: TGTGCCAGCAGTTACGGCAGGGCGGGTCGGGAGACCCAGTACTTC

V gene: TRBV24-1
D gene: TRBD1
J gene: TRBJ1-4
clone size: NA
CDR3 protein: CATSDGTGETKLFF
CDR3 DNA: TGTGCCACCAGTGATGGGACAGGGGAGACAAAACTGTTTTTT

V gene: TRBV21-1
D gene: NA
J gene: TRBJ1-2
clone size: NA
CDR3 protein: CASSKDREDSYTF
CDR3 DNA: TGTGCCAGCAGCAAAGATCGAGAGGACAGCTACACCTTC

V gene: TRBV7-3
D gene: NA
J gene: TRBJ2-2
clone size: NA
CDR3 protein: CASSLPGGTPSPGELFF
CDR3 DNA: TGTGCCAGCAGCTTACCCGGTGGGACTCCTTCACCCGGGGAGCTGTTTTTT

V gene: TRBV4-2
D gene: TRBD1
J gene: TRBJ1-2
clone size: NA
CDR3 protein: CASSQGGDRGYGYTF
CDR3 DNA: TGTGCCAGCAGCCAAGGGGGGGACAGGGGGTATGGCTACACCTTC

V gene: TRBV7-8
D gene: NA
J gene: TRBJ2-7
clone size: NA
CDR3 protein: CASSPGLPPLYEQYF
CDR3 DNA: TGTGCCAGCAGCCCGGGCCTCCCCCCCCTCTACGAGCAGTACTTC

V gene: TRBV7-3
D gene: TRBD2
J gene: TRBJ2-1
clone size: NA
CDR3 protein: CASSLTGGGRNEQFF
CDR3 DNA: TGTGCCAGCAGCTTAACAGGCGGGGGGAGGAATGAGCAGTTCTTC

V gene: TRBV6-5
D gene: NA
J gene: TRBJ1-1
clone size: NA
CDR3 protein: CASSLDTQGNTEAFF
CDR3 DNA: TGTGCCAGCAGTTTAGACACGCAGGGGAACACTGAAGCTTTCTTT

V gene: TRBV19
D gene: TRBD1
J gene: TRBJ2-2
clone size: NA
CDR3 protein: CASSIRTGANTGELFF
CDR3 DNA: TGTGCCAGTAGTATTAGGACAGGGGCGAACACCGGGGAGCTGTTTTTT

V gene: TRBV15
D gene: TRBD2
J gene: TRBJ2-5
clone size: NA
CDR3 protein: CATSREPSGTTLRETQYF
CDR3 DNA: TGTGCCACCAGCAGAGAGCCTTCCGGGACTACGCTTCGAGAGACCCAGTACTTC

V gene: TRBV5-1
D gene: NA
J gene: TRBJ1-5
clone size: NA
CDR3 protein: CASSLDGIGNQPQHF
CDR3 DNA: TGCGCCAGCAGCTTGGACGGGATTGGCAATCAGCCCCAGCATTTT

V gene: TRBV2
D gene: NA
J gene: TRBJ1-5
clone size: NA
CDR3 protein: CASSEAPSTLSLPQHF
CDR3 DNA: TGTGCCAGCAGTGAAGCGCCCAGTACCCTCTCTTTGCCCCAGCATTTT

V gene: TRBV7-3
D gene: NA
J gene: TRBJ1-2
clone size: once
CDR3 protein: CASSLNAGNGYTF
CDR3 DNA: TGTGCCAGCAGCTTAAACGCAGGGAATGGCTACACCTTC

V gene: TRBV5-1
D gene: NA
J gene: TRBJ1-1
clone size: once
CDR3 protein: CASSLGMNTEAFF
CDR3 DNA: TGCGCCAGCAGCTTGGGCATGAACACTGAAGCTTTCTTT

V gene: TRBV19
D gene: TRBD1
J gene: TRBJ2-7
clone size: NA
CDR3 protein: CASSPQGGEQYF
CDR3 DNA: TGTGCCAGTAGTCCACAGGGGGGAGAGCAGTACTTC

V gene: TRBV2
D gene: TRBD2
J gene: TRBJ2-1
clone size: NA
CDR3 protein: CASNGGAYNEQFF
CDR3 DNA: TGTGCCAGCAACGGGGGGGCCTACAATGAGCAGTTCTTC

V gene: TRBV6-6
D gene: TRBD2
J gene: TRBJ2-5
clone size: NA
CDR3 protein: CASSSAGGGETQYF
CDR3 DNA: TGTGCCAGCAGCTCAGCGGGGGGTGGGGAGACCCAGTACTTC

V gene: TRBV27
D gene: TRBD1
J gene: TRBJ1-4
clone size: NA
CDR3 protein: CASIRDRGLESEKLFF
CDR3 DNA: TGTGCCAGCATCCGGGACAGGGGGTTGGAGAGTGAAAAACTGTTTTTT

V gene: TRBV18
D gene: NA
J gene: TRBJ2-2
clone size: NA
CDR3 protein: CASSLVGDRNTGELFF
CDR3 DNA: TGTGCCAGCTCCCTCGTGGGAGACCGTAACACCGGGGAGCTGTTTTTT

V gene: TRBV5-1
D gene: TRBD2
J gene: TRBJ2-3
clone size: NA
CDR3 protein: CASSLAGSTDTQYF
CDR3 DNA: TGCGCCAGCAGCTTAGCGGGGAGCACAGATACGCAGTATTTT

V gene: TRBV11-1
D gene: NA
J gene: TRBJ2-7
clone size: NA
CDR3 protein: CASSVPGTDLYEQYF
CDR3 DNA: TGTGCCAGCAGCGTACCCGGGACCGACCTTTACGAGCAGTACTTC

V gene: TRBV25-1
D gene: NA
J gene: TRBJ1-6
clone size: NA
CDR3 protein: CASSVPGDLLHF
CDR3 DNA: TGTGCCAGCAGTGTTCCAGGGGACCTTCTCCACTTT

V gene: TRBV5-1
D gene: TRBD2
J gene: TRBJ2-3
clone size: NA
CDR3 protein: CASSPTSGGASTDTQYF
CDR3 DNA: TGCGCCAGCAGCCCGACTAGCGGGGGGGCCTCGACAGATACGCAGTATTTT

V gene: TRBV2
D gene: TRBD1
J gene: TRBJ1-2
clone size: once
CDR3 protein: CASSEALGQEISNGYTF
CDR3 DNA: TGTGCCAGCAGTGAAGCCTTGGGACAGGAGATCAGCAATGGCTACACCTTC

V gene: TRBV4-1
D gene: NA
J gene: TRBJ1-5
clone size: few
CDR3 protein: CASSQTQTGQPQHF
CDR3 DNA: TGCGCCAGCAGCCAAACCCAAACGGGTCAGCCCCAGCATTTT

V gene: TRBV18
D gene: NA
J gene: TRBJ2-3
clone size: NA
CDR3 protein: CASSPPPGADTQYF
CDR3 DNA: TGTGCCAGCTCACCGCCCCCTGGGGCGGATACGCAGTATTTT

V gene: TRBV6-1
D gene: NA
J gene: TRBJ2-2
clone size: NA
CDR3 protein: CASSERIFAGELFF
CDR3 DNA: TGTGCCAGCAGTGAAAGGATTTTCGCCGGGGAGCTGTTTTTT

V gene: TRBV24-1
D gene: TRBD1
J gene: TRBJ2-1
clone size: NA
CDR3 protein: CATSDYEQGAWNEQFF
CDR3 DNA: TGTGCCACCAGTGATTACGAACAGGGGGCGTGGAATGAGCAGTTCTTC

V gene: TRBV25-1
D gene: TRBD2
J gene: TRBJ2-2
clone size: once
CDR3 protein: CASTGGFGELFF
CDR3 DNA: TGTGCCAGCACCGGGGGGTTCGGGGAGCTGTTTTTT

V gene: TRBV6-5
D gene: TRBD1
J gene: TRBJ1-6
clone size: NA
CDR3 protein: CASSWGTGSGSPLHF
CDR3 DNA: TGTGCCAGCAGCTGGGGGACAGGGAGCGGTTCACCCCTCCACTTT

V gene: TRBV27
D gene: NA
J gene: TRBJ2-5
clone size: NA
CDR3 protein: CASSLYAAGPRRQETQYF
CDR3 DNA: TGTGCCAGCAGTTTATATGCAGCCGGCCCAAGGCGCCAAGAGACCCAGTACTTC

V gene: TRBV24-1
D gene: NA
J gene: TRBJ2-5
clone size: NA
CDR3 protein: CATSDSNAGETQYF
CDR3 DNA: TGTGCCACCAGTGATTCTAATGCAGGAGAGACCCAGTACTTC

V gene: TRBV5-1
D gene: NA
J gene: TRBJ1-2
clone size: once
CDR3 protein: CASSPGHIGQTDNYGYTF
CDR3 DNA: TGCGCCAGCAGCCCGGGACACATTGGACAGACTGACAACTATGGCTACACCTTC

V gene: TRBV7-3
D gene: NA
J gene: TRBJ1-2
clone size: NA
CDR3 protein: CASSLLGQEGGYTF
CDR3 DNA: TGTGCCAGCAGCCTCCTTGGGCAAGAGGGGGGCTACACCTTC

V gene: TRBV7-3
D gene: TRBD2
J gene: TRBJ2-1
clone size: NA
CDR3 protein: CASSLGSSGGNNEQFF
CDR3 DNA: TGTGCCAGCAGCTTAGGTTCTAGCGGGGGTAACAATGAGCAGTTCTTC

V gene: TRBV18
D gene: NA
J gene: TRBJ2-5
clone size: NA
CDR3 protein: CASSGITGETQYF
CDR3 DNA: TGTGCCAGCTCGGGTATCACGGGGGAGACCCAGTACTTC